Following are 25 T cell receptor beta chains from one sample sequenced in a study of blood T cell repertoires in COVID-19. Clones were read by immunoSEQ multiplex PCR, and TCRdb kept only the in-frame ones, dropping some. The sample contains 78,000 or so clones, roughly 86% of which appear only once. Sequenced input: peripheral blood. The receptors stem from a middle-aged man with active or convalescent COVID-19.

V gene TRBV6-5 combines with J gene TRBJ2-3; 9 bases align to TRBD2. From germline, CDR1 is MNHEY and CDR2 SVGAGI. Losses at the gene ends were 3 bases for V and 5 bases for J; bases not matched to a gene: 9. This CDR3 is 16 amino acids long. CDR3 amino acids: CASSYSAGGMGDTQYF. The CDR3 nucleotides are TGTGCCAGCAGTTATAGTGCGGGGGGGATGGGAGATACGCAGTATTTT.

The CDR3 reads CASSLERTGNQPQHF. The CDR3 DNA is TGTGCCAGCAGCCTAGAGCGGACGGGGAATCAGCCCCAGCATTTT. V is TRBV6-5 and J is TRBJ1-5; D unresolved. The CDR3 length is 15 residues. V gave up 6 bases and J gave up 4 bases, with 16 bases separating them. From germline, CDR1 is MNHEY and CDR2 SVGAGI.

This chain uses TRBV30 with TRBJ2-3, with a possible D match to TRBD1 (6 bases). This CDR3 is 12 amino acids long. V was shortened by 6 bases and J by 2 bases, with 9 bases between the two germline ends. In germline, CDR1 is GTSNPN, CDR2 SVGIG (reference sequence). The CDR3 nucleotides are TGTGCCTGTTACAGGGCCACAGATACGCAGTATTTT. It encodes CACYRATDTQYF.

The rearrangement joins TRBV5-4 to TRBJ2-3; the match to TRBD2 covers 11 bases. The CDR3 contains 15 residues. Germline V gene data show CDR1 as SGHNT and CDR2 as YYREEE (reference sequence). J lost 5 bases, V lost 2 bases, and 4 bases had no gene match. The CDR3 region is CASSFSGGAGDTQYF. The CDR3 coding sequence is TGTGCCAGCAGCTTTAGCGGGGGGGCGGGAGATACGCAGTATTTT.

The chain joins TRBV5-1 to TRBJ1-2, with a weak D call TRBD1 (5 bases). The CDR3 totals 13 residues. The germline CDR1 and CDR2 sequences are SGHRS and YFSETQ. With 2 bases removed from V and 6 bases from J, the gap between germline ends came to 11 bases. The DNA for the CDR3 is TGCGCCAGCAGCTTTAGCAGGGCGGATGGCTACACCTTC. The encoded protein is CASSFSRADGYTF.

This clone was seen once. The rearrangement joins TRBV7-9 to TRBJ2-4, with 8 bases that match TRBD1. CDR3 length equals 17 residues. Per germline, CDR1 SEHNR and CDR2 FQNEAQ (reference sequence). V was pared by 5 bases and J by 0 bases, with 9 bases of the junction left unmatched. The CDR3: CASSPRTGILAKNIQYF. The CDR3 DNA reads TGTGCCAGCAGCCCCAGGACAGGGATCCTAGCCAAAAACATTCAGTACTTC.

This chain connects TRBV15 to TRBJ1-5; 8 bases line up with TRBD1. V gave up 5 bases and J gave up 8 bases; unmatched junction bases: 5. Looked up from germline, CDR1 is LNHNV and CDR2 is YYDKDF (reference sequence). This CDR3 region has 13 residues. Here the CDR3 DNA reads TGTGCCACCAGCTTGGACAGGGTTGAGCCCCAGCATTTT. This sequence encodes CATSLDRVEPQHF. Variable domain in full (rest from reference TRBV15 and TRBJ1-5): DAMVIQNPRYQVTQFGKPVTLSCSQTLNHNVMYWYQQKSSQAPKLLFHYYDKDFNNEADTPDNFQSRRPNTSFCFLDIRSPGLGDTAMYLCATSLDRVEPQHFGDGTRLSIL.

The chain recombines TRBV24-1 with TRBJ2-3; TRBD2 is a possible D gene (7 bases). V was trimmed by 1 base and J by 1 base, leaving 8 bases between them. The germline V gene encodes CDR1 KGHDR and CDR2 SFDVKD. The CDR3 sequence is 15 residues long. CDR3: CATSDLGGGTDTQYF. In DNA form, the CDR3 reads TGTGCCACCAGTGATTTAGGGGGGGGCACAGATACGCAGTATTTT.

J is TRBJ1-2 and V is TRBV2; 9 nucleotides agree with TRBD1. The V gene's germline CDR1 is SNHLY and CDR2 FYNNEI. Trimming cost V 3 bases and J 8 bases; bases outside gene matches: 7. The CDR3 has 14 residues. The CDR3 region has the DNA TGTGCCAGCAGTGATAGGACAGGGGTGGGAGGCTACACCTTC. This sequence encodes CASSDRTGVGGYTF.

The genes are TRBV11-2 and TRBJ1-1; D gene ambiguous. Trimming shortened V by 1 base and J by 0 bases, and 9 bases separated the two germline ends. There are 15 residues in the CDR3. The germline gives CDR1 SGHAT, CDR2 FQNNGV. The CDR3 is CASSLGSGLNTEAFF. The CDR3, as DNA: TGTGCCAGCAGCTTAGGTTCAGGATTGAACACTGAAGCTTTCTTT. The full variable domain, with the rest looked up from reference TRBV11-2 and TRBJ1-1, is EAGVAQSPRYKIIEKRQSVAFWCNPISGHATLYWYQQILGQGPKLLIQFQNNGVVDDSQLPKDRFSAERLKGVDSTLKIQPAKLEDSAVYLCASSLGSGLNTEAFFGQGTRLTVV.

The rearrangement uses TRBV4-1 and TRBJ1-1, with 9 positions matching TRBD1. Looked up from germline, CDR1 is MGHRA and CDR2 is YSYEKL. J gave up 4 bases and V 4 bases, and 13 bases lay outside the gene matches. The CDR3 spans 17 residues. The CDR3: CASSLHLPGQGLTEAFF. CDR3 sequence (DNA): TGCGCCAGCAGCCTCCATCTACCGGGACAGGGCCTCACTGAAGCTTTCTTT.

V gene TRBV9 combines with J gene TRBJ1-2; perhaps TRBD1 as D (5 bases). This CDR3 spans 15 amino acids. Germline V CDR1 and CDR2: SGDLS, YYNGEE. The V and J ends lost 3 bases and 2 bases respectively, with 14 bases between them. CDR3 loop: CASSEARGANYGYTF. The CDR3 nucleotides read TGTGCCAGCAGCGAGGCCCGTGGGGCGAACTATGGCTACACCTTC.

The chain carries TRBV28 and TRBJ2-7; D is uncertain. The CDR3 is made up of 12 amino acids. Per germline, CDR1 MDHEN and CDR2 SYDVKM. Trimming removed 6 bases from V and 3 bases from J, with 9 bases in between. CDR3 region: CASSPPGYEQYF. The DNA for the CDR3 is TGTGCCAGCAGCCCGCCAGGCTACGAGCAGTACTTC. The whole variable domain, remainder taken from reference TRBV28 and TRBJ2-7, is DVKVTQSSRYLVKRTGEKVFLECVQDMDHENMFWYRQDPGLGLRLIYFSYDVKMKEKGDIPEGYSVSREKKERFSLILESASTNQTSMYLCASSPPGYEQYFGPGTRLTVT.

The chain links TRBV18 to TRBJ2-3; 9 bases map to TRBD2. In germline, CDR1 is KGHSH, CDR2 LQKENI. V was clipped by 4 bases and J by 0 bases; unmatched bases: 5. The CDR3 has 16 amino acids. In DNA form, the CDR3 reads TGTGCCAGCTCACTGGAGCGGGGGGCGAGCACAGATACGCAGTATTTT. As protein: CASSLERGASTDTQYF.

The V call is TRBV28, the J call TRBJ2-7; weak D call: TRBD2 (6 bases). Trimming left V 1 base short and J 4 bases short, with 8 bases between. The CDR3 contains 13 residues. The germline V gene encodes CDR1 MDHEN and CDR2 SYDVKM. For the CDR3, the DNA is TGTGCCAGCAGTTTATCAGCGGGTTACGAGCAGTACTTC. It translates to CASSLSAGYEQYF.

The table lists this clone with a few counts. The chain carries TRBV2 and TRBJ2-5; TRBD2 matches 8 bases. Germline V lookup: CDR1 SNHLY, CDR2 FYNNEI. The CDR3 totals 14 residues. Trimming removed 4 bases from V and 4 bases from J; junction bases left unmatched: 5. The CDR3 is CASSAGLGPETQYF. The DNA of the CDR3 is TGTGCCAGCAGTGCGGGACTAGGGCCAGAGACCCAGTACTTC.

V is TRBV5-5 and J is TRBJ2-2; D is perhaps TRBD1 (6 bases). The germline gives CDR1 SGHKS, CDR2 YYEKEE (reference sequence). Deletions cut 4 bases from V and 5 bases from J, with 15 bases between. CDR3 length: 15 amino acids. The CDR3 reads CASSRSPGQTGELFF. The CDR3 DNA reads as TGTGCCAGCAGCAGGTCCCCGGGACAAACCGGGGAGCTGTTTTTT. The full variable domain, with the rest looked up from reference TRBV5-5 and TRBJ2-2, is DAGVTQSPTHLIKTRGQQVTLRCSPISGHKSVSWYQQVLGQGPQFIFQYYEKEERGRGNFPDRFSARQFPNYSSELNVNALLLGDSALYLCASSRSPGQTGELFFGEGSRLTVL.

This sequence joins TRBV24-1 and TRBJ2-3, with TRBD2 matching 13 bases. CDR1 is KGHDR, CDR2 SFDVKD, per germline. The J segment lost 6 bases and the V segment lost 4 bases, leaving 6 bases of the junction unmatched. The length of the CDR3 is 16 residues. CDR3 sequence: CATSEWGLAGIDTQYF. CDR3 bases: TGTGCCACCAGTGAGTGGGGACTAGCGGGGATTGATACGCAGTATTTT.

V and J are TRBV3-1 (or the pseudogene TRBV3-2) and TRBJ2-3; TRBD1 aligns across 12 bases. Germline assignment: CDR1 LGHDT and CDR2 YNNKEL (reference sequence). V shed 4 bases and J 2 bases; nucleotides not matched to a gene: 4. This CDR3 comprises 16 residues. The CDR3 DNA follows: TGTGCCAGCAGCCCTGGGACAGGGGGCACCACAGATACGCAGTATTTT. Its protein is CASSPGTGGTTDTQYF.

The sample holds a few counts of this clone. The V gene is TRBV2, the J gene TRBJ2-3; D remains unclear. This CDR3 region has 14 residues. V was trimmed by 3 bases and J by 6 bases, leaving 13 bases between them. CDR1 and CDR2 (germline): SNHLY, FYNNEI. CDR3: CASSERVSIDTQYF. In DNA form, the CDR3 reads TGTGCCAGCAGTGAGAGAGTCTCGATTGATACGCAGTATTTT.

This sequence joins TRBV12-3 or TRBV12-4 and TRBJ1-2, with 8 nucleotides matching TRBD1. The CDR3 consists of 12 residues. With V trimmed by 6 bases and J by 7 bases, 4 bases remained unmatched. CDR3 amino acids: CASRPTGGGYTF. The CDR3 nucleotides are TGTGCCAGCAGGCCAACAGGGGGTGGCTACACCTTC.

The V and J genes are TRBV4-2 and TRBJ2-3, with 9 positions matching TRBD2. The ends lost 4 bases at V and 2 bases at J; junction bases unmatched: 13. Germline assignment: CDR1 LGHNA and CDR2 YNFKEQ. The CDR3 extends over 18 amino acids. The CDR3 coding sequence is TGTGCCAGCAGCCGTCCCCCGGGGAGCGGGGGGCACACAGATACGCAGTATTTT. It codes for CASSRPPGSGGHTDTQYF.

This clone occurred a few times. V is TRBV5-1 and J is TRBJ2-1; the match to TRBD1 covers 7 bases. Germline V gives CDR1 SGHRS, CDR2 YFSETQ. The ends lost 0 bases at V and 8 bases at J; junction bases unmatched: 5. The CDR3 extends over 14 amino acids. This CDR3 reads CASSLGQGWDEQFF. CDR3 in DNA: TGCGCCAGCAGCTTGGGACAGGGATGGGATGAGCAGTTCTTC.

CDR3 residues: CASSIGTGVGNTIYF. CDR3 in DNA: TGTGCCAGCAGCATAGGGACAGGGGTTGGAAACACCATATATTTT. The rearrangement links TRBV5-6 to TRBJ1-3; 10 bases align to TRBD1. The J segment lost 3 bases and the V segment lost 4 bases, leaving 4 bases of the junction unmatched. Germline lookup yields CDR1 SGHDT and CDR2 YYEEEE. This CDR3 is built from 15 residues.

This clone was seen more than once but under ten times. The chain uses TRBV18 and TRBJ1-2; TRBD1 matches 9 bases. Germline-derived CDR1 and CDR2 are KGHSH and LQKENI. CDR3 size: 16 residues. V lost 4 bases, J lost 2 bases, and 8 bases stayed unmatched. CDR3 region: CASSRPGQGVNYGYTF. The CDR3 DNA sequence: TGTGCCAGCTCACGGCCGGGACAGGGTGTCAACTATGGCTACACCTTC.